This T cell receptor (beta chain) was captured in a study of T cell repertoires in cytomegalovirus infection. At the level of the study: TCR beta signatures that were public indicated CMV infection and matching HLA type.

This clonotype was recorded a few times. Its cognate antigen is unknown. Study-wide findings and caveats: Dominating the ex vivo response were HLA-C-restricted CMV-specific TCR beta clonotypes.

This CDR3 region has 13 residues. V dropped 0 bases and J dropped 10 bases, with 13 bases sitting between them. The germline CDR1 and CDR2 sequences are DFQATT and SNEGSKA (reference sequence). TCRdb reanalysed the reads using MiXCR and keeps one entry per CDR3 protein. The data show approximately 250,000 distinct CDR3 sequences, 20% to 25% seen once. The sequencing sample was made of CD8+ T cells from PBMCs. The chain is built from TRBV20-1 and TRBJ2-4; possible D gene TRBD2, 6 bases. The sequence derives from a human donor in good health (CMV status not recorded). Some clones in this sample may be carry-over from other donors' samples. CDR3: CSARDLGGGIQYF. In nucleotides, the CDR3 is TGCAGTGCTAGAGATCTTGGGGGAGGAATTCAGTACTTC.